The rows below give T cell receptor beta chains drawn from one sample of a study of T cell responses to AZD1222 COVID-19 vaccine. This table comes from immunoSEQ multiplex PCR, and its TCRdb copy is limited to in-frame clones, with some not included. The sample lists about 140,000 clones; about 89% were seen once. This specimen was peripheral blood, taken 28 days after the second AZD1222 dose. The source of these receptors is an adult who received the AZD1222 COVID-19 vaccine. Both conserved end residues are part of each CDR3. The D gene is left open where the match is weak. Some rows have no size entry. The others give once, few or many, or a class for an expanded clone.

DNA,CDR3,D,J,V,size
TGTGCCACCAGCAGAGATTTTGTTGCGGGCTCTAACACTGAAGCTTTCTTT,CATSRDFVAGSNTEAFF,.,TRBJ1-1,TRBV15,.
TGTGCCAGCAGTCATGGGCCCTACAATGAGCAGTTCTTC,CASSHGPYNEQFF,.,TRBJ2-1,TRBV7-9,.
TGTGCCAGCAGCTTAACGAAAGGGGTGAGGGAGACCCAGTACTTC,CASSLTKGVRETQYF,.,TRBJ2-5,TRBV7-3,.
TGTGCCAGCAGACGCAACCGGGACACCAACACTGAAGCTTTCTTT,CASRRNRDTNTEAFF,.,TRBJ1-1,TRBV21-1,.
TGTGCCAGCAGTGAACTGGGCGGGAATGAGCAGTTCTTC,CASSELGGNEQFF,.,TRBJ2-1,TRBV6-1,.
TGCGCCAGCAGAGCGGGGGGTGGGCAGGGCGGCTACGAGCAGTACTTC,CASRAGGGQGGYEQYF,TRBD2,TRBJ2-7,TRBV10-2,.
TGTGCCAGTCTTGACAGGGAGTCGGATGGCTACACCTTC,CASLDRESDGYTF,TRBD1,TRBJ1-2,TRBV13,.
TGTGCCAGTAGTACTCCTCTGGGGGGTTCGTACCAAGAGACCCAGTACTTC,CASSTPLGGSYQETQYF,.,TRBJ2-5,TRBV19,.
TGTGCCAGCAGCTTAGGTGGACAGATGGACAATGAGCAGTTCTTC,CASSLGGQMDNEQFF,.,TRBJ2-1,TRBV11-2,.
TGTGCCAGCAGCTTGGGGCGAGGAGCCATTCAGTACTTC,CASSLGRGAIQYF,.,TRBJ2-4,TRBV5-4,.
TGTGCCAGTAGTAAAACCGGGACAGGGACCCATCAGCCCCAGCATTTT,CASSKTGTGTHQPQHF,TRBD1,TRBJ1-5,TRBV19,.
TGTGCCAGCAGCGTAGAAATAGTGGGGACCCAGTACTTC,CASSVEIVGTQYF,.,TRBJ2-5,TRBV9,few